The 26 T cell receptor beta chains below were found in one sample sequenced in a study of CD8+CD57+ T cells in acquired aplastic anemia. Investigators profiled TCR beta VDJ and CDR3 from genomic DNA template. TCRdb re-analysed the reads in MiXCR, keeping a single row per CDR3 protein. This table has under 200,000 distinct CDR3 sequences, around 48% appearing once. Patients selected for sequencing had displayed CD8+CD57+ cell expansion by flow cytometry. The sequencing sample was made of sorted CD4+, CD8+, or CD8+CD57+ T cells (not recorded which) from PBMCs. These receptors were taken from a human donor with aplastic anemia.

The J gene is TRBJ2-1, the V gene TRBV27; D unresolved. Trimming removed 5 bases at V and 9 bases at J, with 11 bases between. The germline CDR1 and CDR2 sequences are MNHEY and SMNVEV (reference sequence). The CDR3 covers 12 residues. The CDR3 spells CASSNPGSEQFF. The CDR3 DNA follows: TGTGCCAGCAGTAATCCAGGCAGTGAGCAGTTCTTC.

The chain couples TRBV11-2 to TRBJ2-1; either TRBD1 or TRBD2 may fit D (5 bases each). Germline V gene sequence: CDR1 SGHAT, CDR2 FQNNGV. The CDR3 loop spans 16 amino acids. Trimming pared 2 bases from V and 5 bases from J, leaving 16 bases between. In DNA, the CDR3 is TGTGCCAGCAGCTTACCCCGGACGATGGGGGACAATGAGCAGTTCTTC. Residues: CASSLPRTMGDNEQFF.

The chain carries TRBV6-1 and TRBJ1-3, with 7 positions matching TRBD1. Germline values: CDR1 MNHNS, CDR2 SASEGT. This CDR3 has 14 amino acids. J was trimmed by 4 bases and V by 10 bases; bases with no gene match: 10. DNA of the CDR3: TGTGCCACTTTAGACAGGGTCGCAGGAAACACCATATATTTT. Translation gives CATLDRVAGNTIYF.

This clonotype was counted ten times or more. CDR3 DNA sequence: TGTGCCAGCAGTGAAGCCCTATTTTCGCCTAGCACAGATACGCAGTATTTT. This gives the protein CASSEALFSPSTDTQYF. This chain joins TRBV2 and TRBJ2-3; D not resolved. The CDR3 loop spans 17 amino acids. Germline CDR1 reads SNHLY; CDR2 reads FYNNEI. Deletions cut 0 bases from V and 0 bases from J, with 13 bases between.

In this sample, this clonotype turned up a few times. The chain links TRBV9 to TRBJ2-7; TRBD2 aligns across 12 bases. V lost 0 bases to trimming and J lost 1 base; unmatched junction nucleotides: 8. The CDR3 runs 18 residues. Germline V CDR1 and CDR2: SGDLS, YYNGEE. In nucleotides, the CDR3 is TGTGCCAGCAGCGTAGGGACTAGCGGGGAGGGACTTTCCTACGAGCAGTACTTC. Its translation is CASSVGTSGEGLSYEQYF.

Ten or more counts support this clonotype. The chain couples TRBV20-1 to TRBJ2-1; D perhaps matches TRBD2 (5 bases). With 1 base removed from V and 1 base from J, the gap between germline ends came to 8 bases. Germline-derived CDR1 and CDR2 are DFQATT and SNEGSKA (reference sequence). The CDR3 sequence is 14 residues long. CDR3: CSARGLYSYNEQFF. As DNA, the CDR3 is TGCAGTGCTAGAGGACTATATTCCTACAATGAGCAGTTCTTC.

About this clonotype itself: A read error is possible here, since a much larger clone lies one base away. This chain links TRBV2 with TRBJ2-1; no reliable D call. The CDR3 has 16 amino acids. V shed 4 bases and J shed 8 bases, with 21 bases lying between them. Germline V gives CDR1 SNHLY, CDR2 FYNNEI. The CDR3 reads CASSAKLLALYDEQFF. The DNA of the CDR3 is TGTGCCAGCAGTGCGAAGCTACTCGCCCTATACGATGAGCAGTTCTTC.

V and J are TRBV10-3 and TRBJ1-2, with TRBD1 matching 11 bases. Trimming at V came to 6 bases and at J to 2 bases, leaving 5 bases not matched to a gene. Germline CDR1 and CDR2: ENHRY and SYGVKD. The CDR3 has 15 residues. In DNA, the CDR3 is TGTGCCATCAGATCCGGGACAGGGGGGAACTATGGCTACACCTTC. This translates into CAIRSGTGGNYGYTF.

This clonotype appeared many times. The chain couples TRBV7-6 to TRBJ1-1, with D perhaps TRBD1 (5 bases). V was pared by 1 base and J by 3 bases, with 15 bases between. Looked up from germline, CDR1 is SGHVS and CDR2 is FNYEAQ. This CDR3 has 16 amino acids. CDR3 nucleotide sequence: TGTGCCAGCAGCTTAGACGGGATGGGGGGGGACACTGAAGCTTTCTTT. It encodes CASSLDGMGGDTEAFF.

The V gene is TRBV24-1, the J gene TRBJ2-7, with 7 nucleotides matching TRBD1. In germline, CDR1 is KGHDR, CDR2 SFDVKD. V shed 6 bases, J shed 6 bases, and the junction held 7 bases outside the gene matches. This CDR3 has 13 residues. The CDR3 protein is CATSNRQGGEQYF. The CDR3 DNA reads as TGTGCCACCAGTAATCGACAGGGCGGCGAGCAGTACTTC.

The CDR3 sequence is CASSYGGIPFQPQHF. The CDR3 DNA follows: TGTGCCAGCAGTTACGGGGGAATCCCCTTTCAGCCCCAGCATTTT. The chain carries TRBV6-2 or TRBV6-3 and TRBJ1-5; D may be TRBD1 (5 bases). The CDR3 has 15 amino acids. The germline gives CDR1 MNHEY, CDR2 SVGEGT. The ends were cut back, 2 bases at V and 6 bases at J, with 14 bases in the middle.

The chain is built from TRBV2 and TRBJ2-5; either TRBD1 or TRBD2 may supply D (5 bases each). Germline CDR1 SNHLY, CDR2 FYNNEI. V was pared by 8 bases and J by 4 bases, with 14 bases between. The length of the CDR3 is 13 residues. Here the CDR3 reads CASYSRGRETQYF. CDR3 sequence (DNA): TGTGCCAGCTACTCCCGGGGACGAGAGACCCAGTACTTC.

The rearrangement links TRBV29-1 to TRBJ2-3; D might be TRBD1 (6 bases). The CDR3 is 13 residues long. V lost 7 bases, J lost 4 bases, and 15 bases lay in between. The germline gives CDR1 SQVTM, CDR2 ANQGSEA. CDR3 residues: CSDTGISADTQYF. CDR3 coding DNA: TGCAGCGACACAGGGATATCGGCAGATACGCAGTATTTT.

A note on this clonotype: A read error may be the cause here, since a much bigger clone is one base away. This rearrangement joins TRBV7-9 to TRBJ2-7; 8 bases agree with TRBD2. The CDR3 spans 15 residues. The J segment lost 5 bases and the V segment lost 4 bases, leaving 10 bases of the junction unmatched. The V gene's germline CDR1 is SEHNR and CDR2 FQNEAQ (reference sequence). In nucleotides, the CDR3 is TGTGCCAGCAGCTGCAGAGTGACTAGCGCCGACGAGCAGTACTTC. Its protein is CASSCRVTSADEQYF.

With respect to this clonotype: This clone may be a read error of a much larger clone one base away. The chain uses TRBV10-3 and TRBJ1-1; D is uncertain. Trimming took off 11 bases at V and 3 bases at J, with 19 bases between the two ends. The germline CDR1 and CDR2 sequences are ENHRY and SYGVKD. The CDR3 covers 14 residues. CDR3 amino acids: CAGTTPDADTEAFF. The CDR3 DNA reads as TGTGCCGGCACTACACCCGACGCCGACACTGAAGCTTTCTTT.

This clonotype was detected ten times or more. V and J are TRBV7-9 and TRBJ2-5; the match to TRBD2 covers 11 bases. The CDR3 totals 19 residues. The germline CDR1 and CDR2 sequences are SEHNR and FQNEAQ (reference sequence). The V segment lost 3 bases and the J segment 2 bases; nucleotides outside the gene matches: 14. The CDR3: CASSFDQLSGRAQQETQYF. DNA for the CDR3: TGTGCCAGCAGCTTTGACCAACTTAGCGGGAGGGCCCAACAAGAGACCCAGTACTTC. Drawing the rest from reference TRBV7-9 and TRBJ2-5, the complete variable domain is DTGVSQNPRHKITKRGQNVTFRCDPISEHNRLYWYRQTLGQGPEFLTYFQNEAQLEKSRLLSDRFSAERPKGSFSTLEIQRTEQGDSAMYLCASSFDQLSGRAQQETQYFGPGTRLLVL.

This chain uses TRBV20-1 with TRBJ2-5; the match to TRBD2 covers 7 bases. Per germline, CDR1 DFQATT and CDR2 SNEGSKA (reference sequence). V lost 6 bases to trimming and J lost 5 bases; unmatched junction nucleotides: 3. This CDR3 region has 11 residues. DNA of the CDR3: TGCAGTGCACCCGGGGGGGAGACCCAGTACTTC. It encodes CSAPGGETQYF.

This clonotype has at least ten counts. As DNA, the CDR3 is TGTGCCACTAAAGGATTCTCTGGGGCCAACGTCCTGACTTTC. It yields the protein CATKGFSGANVLTF. The chain links TRBV19 to TRBJ2-6; D remains unclear. CDR3 length: 14 residues. Trimming cost V 10 bases and J 0 bases, with 10 bases left between them. The germline V gene has CDR1 LNHDA and CDR2 SQIVND (reference sequence).

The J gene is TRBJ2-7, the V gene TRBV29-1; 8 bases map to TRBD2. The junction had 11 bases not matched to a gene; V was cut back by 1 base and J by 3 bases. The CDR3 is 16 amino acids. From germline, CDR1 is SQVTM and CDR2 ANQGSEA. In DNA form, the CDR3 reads TGCAGCGTTGAAGGGACGAGGGCGGGAGGCAACTACGAGCAGTACTTC. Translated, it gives CSVEGTRAGGNYEQYF.

This chain's CDR3 is CASSVGLTGTYGYTF. The CDR3 DNA follows: TGTGCCAGCAGCGTAGGGTTGACAGGGACTTATGGCTACACCTTC. This chain connects TRBV9 to TRBJ1-2, with 7 bases lining up with TRBD1. The germline V gene has CDR1 SGDLS and CDR2 YYNGEE. The CDR3 sequence is 15 residues long. The J segment lost 5 bases and the V segment lost 0 bases, leaving 7 bases of the junction unmatched.

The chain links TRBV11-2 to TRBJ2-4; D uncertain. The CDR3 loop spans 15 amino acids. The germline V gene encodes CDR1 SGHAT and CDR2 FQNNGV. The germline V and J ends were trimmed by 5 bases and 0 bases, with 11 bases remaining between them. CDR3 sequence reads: CASSHGRVAKNIQYF. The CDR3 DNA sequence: TGTGCCAGCAGCCATGGACGGGTAGCCAAAAACATTCAGTACTTC.

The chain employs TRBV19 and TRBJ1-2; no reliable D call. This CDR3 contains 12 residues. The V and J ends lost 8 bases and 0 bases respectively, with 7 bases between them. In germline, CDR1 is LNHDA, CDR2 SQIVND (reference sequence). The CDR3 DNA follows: TGTGCCAGTTTCAATACTAACTATGGCTACACCTTC. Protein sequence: CASFNTNYGYTF.

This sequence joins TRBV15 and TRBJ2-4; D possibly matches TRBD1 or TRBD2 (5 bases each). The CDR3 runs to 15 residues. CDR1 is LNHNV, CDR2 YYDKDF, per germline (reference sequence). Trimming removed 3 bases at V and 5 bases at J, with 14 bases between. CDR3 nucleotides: TGTGCCACCAGCAGCGGACAATACGGGGAAAACATTCAGTACTTC. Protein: CATSSGQYGENIQYF.

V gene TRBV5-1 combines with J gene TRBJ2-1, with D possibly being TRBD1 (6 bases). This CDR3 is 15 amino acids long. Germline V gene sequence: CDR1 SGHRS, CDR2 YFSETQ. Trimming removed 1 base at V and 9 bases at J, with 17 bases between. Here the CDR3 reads CASSLMDRRLGEQFF. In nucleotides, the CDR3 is TGCGCCAGCAGCTTGATGGACAGACGGCTTGGTGAGCAGTTCTTC.

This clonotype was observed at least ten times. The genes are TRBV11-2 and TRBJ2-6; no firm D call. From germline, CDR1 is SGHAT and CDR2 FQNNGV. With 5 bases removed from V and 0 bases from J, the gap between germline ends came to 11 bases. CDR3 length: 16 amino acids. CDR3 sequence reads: CASSPDVTSGANVLTF. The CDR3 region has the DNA TGTGCCAGCAGCCCCGACGTTACCTCTGGGGCCAACGTCCTGACTTTC.

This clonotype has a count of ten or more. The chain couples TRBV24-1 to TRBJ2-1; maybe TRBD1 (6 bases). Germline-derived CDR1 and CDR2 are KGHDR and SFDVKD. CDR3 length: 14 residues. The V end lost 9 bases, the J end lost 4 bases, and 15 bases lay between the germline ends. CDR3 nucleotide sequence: TGTGCCACCCCCGACGGACAGTTATACAATGAGCAGTTCTTC. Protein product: CATPDGQLYNEQFF.